Following are 30 T cell receptor beta chains from one sample sequenced in a study of T cell repertoires in cytomegalovirus infection. TCRdb redid the calling of the reads with MiXCR, one entry per CDR3 protein. The sample has about 740,000 distinct CDR3 sequences; 35% are singletons. Sequenced material: PBMCs. The receptor set was obtained from a human donor in good health (CMV status not recorded). Some clones in this sample may be carry-over from other donors' samples.

The CDR3 DNA reads TGTGCCAGCATCCGGGGGCCTACTGAAGCTTTCTTT. It translates to CASIRGPTEAFF. The chain employs TRBV12-3 or TRBV12-4 and TRBJ1-1; D might be TRBD1 (6 bases). Trimming shortened V by 7 bases and J by 5 bases, and 11 bases separated the two germline ends. There are 12 residues in the CDR3.

This clonotype was detected only a few times. The rearrangement joins TRBV4-2 to TRBJ1-4; weak D call: TRBD1 (5 bases). Trimming removed 4 bases from V and 6 bases from J, with 12 bases in between. The CDR3 extends over 14 amino acids. Germline CDR1 and CDR2: LGHNA and YNFKEQ. The CDR3 reads CASSPSGADEKLFF. As DNA, the CDR3 is TGTGCCAGCAGCCCTTCCGGGGCGGATGAAAAACTGTTTTTT.

V gene TRBV29-1 combines with J gene TRBJ2-3; 8 nucleotides agree with TRBD2. V dropped 2 bases and J dropped 12; count of bases not matched to a gene: 10. The CDR3 loop spans 13 amino acids. CDR1 and CDR2 from the germline V gene are SQVTM and ANQGSEA. In DNA, the CDR3 is TGCAGCGTTGAACTCCCGATTGGACTAGCCCAGTATTTT. It codes for CSVELPIGLAQYF.

This clonotype was observed a single time. Germline and junction disagree at one end, which may indicate a read error. This sequence joins TRBV28 and TRBJ2-3, with D perhaps TRBD2 (6 bases). Germline V lookup: CDR1 MDHEN, CDR2 SYDVKM. This CDR3 region has 14 residues. CDR3: CASSLDVAADTHYF. The CDR3 nucleotides read TGTGCCAGCAGTTTAGATGTAGCGGCAGATACGCATTATTTT.

This clonotype has a count of ten or more. V usage is TRBV7-6 and J usage is TRBJ2-5, with 10 bases aligning to TRBD2. The CDR3 is 16 amino acids. V shed 7 bases and J 1 base; nucleotides not matched to a gene: 9. CDR1 is SGHVS, CDR2 FNYEAQ, per germline. CDR3: CASTQNSGRTQETQYF. The CDR3 DNA reads as TGTGCCAGCACCCAAAATAGCGGGAGGACCCAAGAGACCCAGTACTTC.

Remarks on this clonotype: A much more abundant neighbour one base away suggests this may be a read error. This sequence joins TRBV7-2 and TRBJ1-2, with D possibly matching TRBD1 (6 bases). This CDR3 is 15 amino acids long. The germline V and J ends were trimmed by 4 bases and 3 bases, with 15 bases remaining between them. Germline V gives CDR1 SGHTA, CDR2 FQGNSA. CDR3 bases: TGTGCCAGCAGCTCTCTTAGGGGACATGACTATGGCTACACCTTC. Residues: CASSSLRGHDYGYTF.

This clonotype was counted between two and nine times. This chain connects TRBV7-8 to TRBJ1-5, with D perhaps TRBD1 (5 bases). The CDR3 is made up of 13 amino acids. V lost 7 bases and J lost 6, with 13 bases in between. Germline V gene sequence: CDR1 SGHVS, CDR2 FQNEAQ. The CDR3 bases are TGTGCCAGCACCAGGGACCCTCGTCAGCCCCAGCATTTT. Amino acid sequence: CASTRDPRQPQHF.

This clonotype was detected only a few times. This chain links TRBV12-3 or TRBV12-4 with TRBJ2-5, with 9 bases identical to TRBD1. The CDR3 contains 14 residues. The junction had 6 bases not matched to a gene; V was cut back by 6 bases and J by 4 bases. CDR3 residues: CASRGDRAGETQYF. In nucleotides, the CDR3 is TGTGCCAGCAGAGGGGACAGGGCAGGAGAGACCCAGTACTTC.

This clonotype was recorded many times. V gene TRBV6-1 combines with J gene TRBJ1-1; unclear D gene. The CDR3 has 12 residues. The V end was cut by 8 bases, the J end by 1 base, with 8 bases between. Germline loops: CDR1 MNHNS, CDR2 SASEGT. CDR3 nucleotides: TGTGCCAGCTATCGGGGGAACACTGAAGCTTTCTTT. It translates to CASYRGNTEAFF.

This chain links TRBV29-1 with TRBJ2-1; a weak D match, TRBD1 (5 bases). This CDR3 spans 12 amino acids. Deletions cut 3 bases from V and 2 bases from J, with 5 bases between. Germline V gives CDR1 SQVTM, CDR2 ANQGSEA. The CDR3 is CSVEDTYNEQFF. DNA of the CDR3: TGCAGCGTTGAGGACACCTACAATGAGCAGTTCTTC.

The chain carries TRBV19 and TRBJ1-1; D is possibly TRBD1 (5 bases). The ends were cut back, 1 base at V and 6 bases at J, with 12 bases in the middle. The CDR3 loop spans 14 amino acids. From germline, CDR1 is LNHDA and CDR2 SQIVND (reference sequence). CDR3 amino acids: CASSIVPGRPEAFF. The CDR3 DNA is TGTGCCAGTAGTATAGTCCCGGGACGGCCTGAAGCTTTCTTT.

This chain connects TRBV6-1 to TRBJ2-1; D may be TRBD2 (6 bases). This CDR3 contains 16 residues. Germline V lookup: CDR1 MNHNS, CDR2 SASEGT. Between the trimmed V and J ends, which lost 3 bases and 0 bases, there was a span of 12 bases. Here the CDR3 reads CASSESSGYSYNEQFF. The CDR3 bases are TGTGCCAGCAGTGAGAGCAGCGGGTACTCCTACAATGAGCAGTTCTTC.

This clonotype showed up just once. The chain couples TRBV20-1 to TRBJ2-1; a weak D match, TRBD2 (6 bases). The V gene lost 0 bases and the J gene lost 3 bases, with 18 bases spanning the gap. The CDR3 sequence is 17 residues long. Germline-derived CDR1 and CDR2 are DFQATT and SNEGSKA (reference sequence). The CDR3 is CSARDWGAGDFYNEQFF. DNA of the CDR3: TGCAGTGCTAGAGATTGGGGAGCGGGCGATTTCTACAATGAGCAGTTCTTC.

This clonotype was found a few times. This chain links TRBV11-3 with TRBJ2-1; 7 bases map to TRBD2. This CDR3 is 14 amino acids long. V was pared by 6 bases and J by 2 bases, with 4 bases of the junction left unmatched. The germline V gene has CDR1 SGHNT and CDR2 YENEEA. For the CDR3, the DNA is TGTGCCAGCAGTGGGAGGGGAGCCTACAATGAGCAGTTCTTC. Amino acid sequence: CASSGRGAYNEQFF.

V and J are TRBV7-2 and TRBJ2-2; 7 bases map to TRBD1. Germline values: CDR1 SGHTA, CDR2 FQGNSA. CDR3 length: 14 residues. J gave up 4 bases and V 7 bases, and 6 bases lay outside the gene matches. The CDR3 sequence: CASTGQARTGELFF. The CDR3 nucleotides are TGTGCCAGCACCGGACAGGCCCGCACCGGGGAGCTGTTTTTT. The whole variable domain, remainder taken from reference TRBV7-2 and TRBJ2-2, is GAGVSQSPSNKVTEKGKDVELRCDPISGHTALYWYRQSLGQGLEFLIYFQGNSAPDKSGLPSDRFSAERTGGSVSTLTIQRTQQEDSAVYLCASTGQARTGELFFGEGSRLTVL.

The CDR3 reads CATSASHSNQPQHF. Written as DNA, the CDR3 is TGTGCCACCAGTGCCAGCCATAGCAATCAGCCCCAGCATTTT. V and J are TRBV24-1 and TRBJ1-5, with D uncertain. The CDR3 is made up of 14 amino acids. Germline CDR1 reads KGHDR; CDR2 reads SFDVKD. V lost 5 bases and J 0 bases, leaving 7 bases between the germline ends.

The V call is TRBV5-4, the J call TRBJ1-1; the D gene is possibly TRBD1 (6 bases). Trimming cost V 0 bases and J 4 bases, with 19 bases left between them. The CDR3 is 17 residues long. CDR1 is SGHNT, CDR2 YYREEE, per germline (reference sequence). The DNA of the CDR3 is TGTGCCAGCAGCTTGGTTGTTATGTACAGGGTGGGCACTGAAGCTTTCTTT. Amino acid sequence: CASSLVVMYRVGTEAFF.

The V gene is TRBV28, the J gene TRBJ2-5, with TRBD1 identical over 7 bases. The CDR3 consists of 16 residues. V trimming: 2 bases; J trimming: 2 bases; junction bases outside the gene matches: 8. Per the germline V gene, CDR1 is MDHEN and CDR2 is SYDVKM. The DNA of the CDR3 is TGTGCCAGCAGTTTAAGGGGGACAGCGACTCAAGAGACCCAGTACTTC. Its translation: CASSLRGTATQETQYF.

This clonotype was counted a few times. The chain joins TRBV20-1 to TRBJ2-7; 7 bases map to TRBD2. The CDR3 runs to 16 residues. Germline CDR1 and CDR2: DFQATT and SNEGSKA (reference sequence). Trimming at V came to 6 bases and at J to 0 bases, leaving 14 bases not matched to a gene. The CDR3 DNA is TGCAGTGCCAGCACCGGACTAGTCGCCGACTCCTACGAGCAGTACTTC. This translates into CSASTGLVADSYEQYF.

V and J are TRBV20-1 and TRBJ2-1; D may be TRBD1 (8 bases). V was pared by 5 bases and J by 7 bases, with 15 bases between. The CDR3 length is 13 residues. Germline CDR1 is DFQATT and CDR2 is SNEGSKA (reference sequence). CDR3 residues: CSAYRGRENEQFF. Written as DNA, the CDR3 is TGCAGTGCTTACAGGGGGAGGGAGAATGAGCAGTTCTTC.

V usage is TRBV14 and J usage is TRBJ1-6; TRBD1 aligns across 8 bases. Germline lookup yields CDR1 SGHDN and CDR2 FVKESK. This CDR3 has 15 residues. The ends lost 4 bases at V and 7 bases at J; junction bases unmatched: 6. The CDR3 coding sequence is TGTGCCAGCAGCCCAAGGACAGGGTTGAATTCACCCCTCCACTTT. Translation gives CASSPRTGLNSPLHF.

There are a few counts of this clonotype. V is TRBV19 and J is TRBJ1-5; tentative D call: TRBD1 (5 bases). The CDR3 runs 14 residues. Germline values: CDR1 LNHDA, CDR2 SQIVND (reference sequence). V was trimmed by 4 bases and J by 7 bases, leaving 14 bases between them. CDR3 sequence reads: CASSKSGARQPQHF. Written as DNA, the CDR3 is TGTGCCAGTAGTAAGAGCGGGGCGCGGCAGCCCCAGCATTTT.

This clonotype was counted at least ten times. The chain employs TRBV7-2 and TRBJ2-4; D is possibly TRBD1 or TRBD2 (5 bases each). Germline V gene sequence: CDR1 SGHTA, CDR2 FQGNSA. The CDR3 loop spans 13 amino acids. The CDR3 spells CAEGVAAKNIQYF. The CDR3 DNA is TGTGCAGAAGGGGTAGCGGCCAAAAACATTCAGTACTTC.

This clonotype showed up many times. The chain couples TRBV7-2 to TRBJ2-3; D call uncertain. Germline V gene sequence: CDR1 SGHTA, CDR2 FQGNSA. This CDR3 has 19 amino acids. V was pared by 2 bases and J by 3 bases, with 24 bases between. The CDR3 coding sequence is TGTGCCAGCAGCTTACGGATTTCGGGTCGGGTTTCGCGAACAGATACGCAGTATTTT. It encodes CASSLRISGRVSRTDTQYF. The full variable domain, rest sourced from reference TRBV7-2 and TRBJ2-3, is GAGVSQSPSNKVTEKGKDVELRCDPISGHTALYWYRQSLGQGLEFLIYFQGNSAPDKSGLPSDRFSAERTGGSVSTLTIQRTQQEDSAVYLCASSLRISGRVSRTDTQYFGPGTRLTVL.

This clonotype was observed many times. The chain joins TRBV7-2 to TRBJ2-3, with 11 bases aligning to TRBD2. J gave up 3 bases and V 4 bases, and 6 bases lay outside the gene matches. Germline V gene lookup returns CDR1 SGHTA and CDR2 FQGNSA. This CDR3 region has 16 residues. The CDR3 loop is CASSSGTSGRTDTQYF. DNA of the CDR3: TGTGCCAGCAGCTCCGGCACTAGCGGGAGAACAGATACGCAGTATTTT.

The V gene is TRBV7-3, the J gene TRBJ2-3; D is undetermined. The CDR3 contains 14 residues. The V end was cut by 5 bases, the J end by 6 bases, with 15 bases between. Germline CDR1 is SGHTA and CDR2 is FQGTGA. CDR3 nucleotide sequence: TGTGCCAGCAGCCCCACCCCAGGACCCGATACGCAGTATTTT. Encoded protein: CASSPTPGPDTQYF.

About this clonotype: The junction departs from the called germline gene at one end, perhaps through a read error. The rearrangement links TRBV7-9 to TRBJ2-7; a possible D gene is TRBD1 (5 bases). The germline gives CDR1 SEHNR, CDR2 FQNEAQ (reference sequence). There are 14 residues in the CDR3. The DNA of the CDR3 is TGTGCCAGCAGCTTATCCAGGGTCTCCTACGAGCAGGACTTC. Translating it yields CASSLSRVSYEQDF. Full variable domain (remainder filled in from reference TRBV7-9 and TRBJ2-7): DTGVSQNPRHKITKRGQNVTFRCDPISEHNRLYWYRQTLGQGPEFLTYFQNEAQLEKSRLLSDRFSAERPKGSFSTLEIQRTEQGDSAMYLCASSLSRVSYEQDFGPGTRLTVT.

For this clonotype: With a much larger clone just one base away, this may be a read error. A read error is likely, as this CDR3 ends without the conserved phenylalanine or tryptophan. This sequence joins TRBV12-3 or TRBV12-4 and TRBJ1-5; D might be TRBD1 (6 bases). The CDR3 covers 14 residues. V lost 7 bases and J lost 7, with 17 bases in between. The CDR3 protein is CASTRSGGGQPQHI. The CDR3 DNA reads TGTGCCAGCACCAGAAGTGGGGGCGGCCAGCCCCAGCATATT.

The V call is TRBV9, the J call TRBJ1-6; D ambiguous. The germline gives CDR1 SGDLS, CDR2 YYNGEE. There are 12 residues in the CDR3. Trimming shortened V by 3 bases and J by 8 bases, and 6 bases separated the two germline ends. CDR3: CASSAPYSPLHF. Written as DNA, the CDR3 is TGTGCCAGCAGCGCGCCGTATTCACCCCTCCACTTT.

This clonotype was counted only a few times. The chain employs TRBV28 and TRBJ1-1; 9 bases fit TRBD1. Germline lookup yields CDR1 MDHEN and CDR2 SYDVKM. V lost 6 bases and J lost 6; bases outside the gene matches: 14. The CDR3 has 16 residues. Here the CDR3 DNA reads TGTGCCAGCAGGCCCACCCTCCGGGACAGGGAGCCTGAAGCTTTCTTT. Translating gives CASRPTLRDREPEAFF. Supplemented by reference TRBV28 and TRBJ1-1, the full variable domain reads DVKVTQSSRYLVKRTGEKVFLECVQDMDHENMFWYRQDPGLGLRLIYFSYDVKMKEKGDIPEGYSVSREKKERFSLILESASTNQTSMYLCASRPTLRDREPEAFFGQGTRLTVV.